These T cell receptor beta chains were read from a single sample in a study of CD8 T cells in Susac syndrome. TCRdb reanalysed the immunoSEQ multiplex PCR reads using MiXCR and keeps one entry per CDR3 protein. The sample lists about 150,000 distinct CDR3 sequences; 90% to 95% were seen once. The sample comprised CD4+ T cells from PBMCs. These TCRs come from a human donor with Susac syndrome. The CDR3 runs from the conserved cysteine through the conserved F or W. A D gene is named only where the DNA matches it firmly. Expanded clones get a size class; other rows say once, few or many, or leave the size out.

j_call	clone_size	v_call	d_call	cdr3_nt	cdr3_aa
TRBJ1-2	NA	TRBV4-2	TRBD1	TGTGCCAGCAGCCAAGTGACAGGGAGAGAGGACGGCTACACCTTC	CASSQVTGREDGYTF
TRBJ2-1	NA	TRBV18	TRBD1	TGTGCCAGCTCACTAACAGGGGGAGGCTACAATGAGCAGTTCTTC	CASSLTGGGYNEQFF
TRBJ2-7	once	TRBV2	TRBD1	TGTGCCAGCAGTGGGGACAGCTACGAGCAGTACTTC	CASSGDSYEQYF
TRBJ1-2	NA	TRBV7-9	NA	TGTGCCAGCAGCTTAGAACCAACCAGCTACTATGGCTACACCTTC	CASSLEPTSYYGYTF
TRBJ2-1	NA	TRBV7-3	NA	TGTGCCAGCAGCTCCCTTGGAAGCCATGAGCAGTTCTTC	CASSSLGSHEQFF
TRBJ2-5	once	TRBV6-2/TRBV6-3	TRBD2	TGTGCCAGCGCGGAGACTAGCTTGTACCAAGAGACCCAGTACTTC	CASAETSLYQETQYF
TRBJ1-1	NA	TRBV9	NA	TGTGCCAGCAGCGTAGCGGCGGTGAACACTGAAGCTTTCTTT	CASSVAAVNTEAFF
TRBJ2-3	NA	TRBV29-1	NA	TGCAGCGCCGAAGGCGGATTCACAGATACGCAGTATTTT	CSAEGGFTDTQYF
TRBJ2-6	few	TRBV19	NA	TGTGCCAGTAGTCCCGGGGGGGCCAACGTCCTGACTTTC	CASSPGGANVLTF
TRBJ2-3	NA	TRBV9	NA	TGTGCCAGCAGCGCGGGCCTCCAAAATACGCAGTATTTT	CASSAGLQNTQYF